A single count supports the clone carrying this TCR beta chain. Antigen unknown. This entry comes from a study of lymphopenia after photon versus proton radiotherapy. Points from the study as a whole: In patients who died, overall survival fell as post-nadir TCR diversity dropped more. Relative stability marked proton patients; photon patients lost diversity and naive cells. After lymphocyte nadir, photon-treated repertoires showed oligoclonal expansion, especially CD8+ Temra.

V was shortened by 1 base and J by 7 bases, with 12 bases between the two germline ends. Germline CDR1 SGHRS, CDR2 YFSETQ. The CDR3 runs to 14 residues. The assay was immunoSEQ multiplex PCR, and TCRdb's table has in-frame clones only and misses some. The sample contains around 55,000 clones, about four fifths of which appear only once. This specimen was peripheral blood, taken from a patient treated with proton-based radiotherapy. The TCR originated in a man aged 60-69 years with pancreatic cancer. This sequence joins TRBV5-1 and TRBJ2-1; TRBD2 might be the D (6 bases). The CDR3 DNA follows: TGCGCCAGCAGCTTGACGGGAGTGGGTAATGAGCAGTTCTTC. It encodes CASSLTGVGNEQFF.